These T cell receptor beta chains were read from a single sample in a study of shared clonotypes between healthy human individuals. Method: immunoSEQ multiplex PCR; TCRdb's copy keeps in-frame clones and lacks some. The table includes fewer than 1 million clones, about 96% detected once. Material: naive CD8+ T cells sorted from blood. The origin of the receptors is a man aged 25-45 years in good health. The CDR3 runs from the conserved cysteine through the conserved F or W.

TRBV19	CASSPGRGFYEQYF
TRBV29-1	CSVEATAEANYGYTF
TRBV10-1	CASSEWKGRYGYTF
TRBV23-1	CASSQSLKGPGIFYEQYF
TRBV7-9	CASSHQADELGFYEQYF
TRBV7-9	CASSLGTGIETIEQFF
TRBV14	CASSQGGEDRRGNEQFF
TRBV27	CASSFYRDLGREKLFF
TRBV27	CASSVGTSGSAEQYF
TRBV29-1	CSVEDPNYNEQFF
TRBV5-1	CASSSRDLAKNIQYF
TRBV15	CATSRHPPTSGRGDYEQYF
TRBV5-5	CASSTGLAGYNEQFF
TRBV11-2	CASSPSPDSNQPQHF
TRBV7-9	CASSSGFGGQLGDQPQHF
TRBV25-1	CASSDLSGTGVTDTQYF
TRBV29-1	CSVVGTGLPEAFF
TRBV9	CASSTTGGIQETQYF
TRBV2	CATPQRGYNEQFF
TRBV13	CASSLFFRGPSYEQYF
TRBV7-9	CASSLTSGSHNEQFF
TRBV5-4	CASSLSPGANVLTF
TRBV5-8	CASSLQQGGYEQYF